The clone carrying this T cell receptor (beta chain) was observed a few times. This sample was included in a study of beta chain features in type 1 diabetes. About the research overall: No age, gender or cell yield differences were seen between patients and healthy donors. The number of sorted cells examined across all samples was some 100 million.

Sequenced material consisted of expressed TCRB transcripts (all of the isolated RNA was reverse transcribed). The assay was immunoSEQ multiplex PCR, and TCRdb's table has in-frame clones only and misses some. Seen here are about 620,000 clones, about a sixth observed once, and the top ten hold more than 0.08%. The V gene lost 1 base and the J gene lost 10 bases, with 11 bases spanning the gap. The CDR3 has 13 residues. CDR1 is LGHNA and CDR2 is YNFKEQ in the germline V gene. The source is a man aged 18 to 29 in good health. V gene TRBV4-2 combines with J gene TRBJ2-1; perhaps TRBD2 as D (5 bases). The sequencing input was naive CD4+ T cells from blood. The CDR3 loop is CASSQAEDLEQFF. The CDR3 DNA reads TGTGCCAGCAGCCAAGCCGAGGACTTGGAGCAGTTCTTC.